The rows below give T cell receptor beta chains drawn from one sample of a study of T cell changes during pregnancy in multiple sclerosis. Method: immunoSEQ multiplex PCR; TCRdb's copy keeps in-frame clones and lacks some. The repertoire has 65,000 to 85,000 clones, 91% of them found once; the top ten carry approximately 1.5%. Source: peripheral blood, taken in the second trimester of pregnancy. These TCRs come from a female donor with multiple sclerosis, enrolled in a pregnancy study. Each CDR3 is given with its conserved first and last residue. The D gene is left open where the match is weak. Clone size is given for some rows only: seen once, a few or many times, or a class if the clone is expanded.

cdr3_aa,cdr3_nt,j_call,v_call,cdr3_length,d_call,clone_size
CASSLTRDSVSYEQYF,TGTGCCAGCAGCTTAACTCGGGACAGTGTCTCCTACGAGCAGTACTTC,TRBJ2-7,TRBV7-2,16,TRBD1,-
CASSSLSKPGANVLTF,TGTGCCAGCAGCTCCCTAAGTAAACCTGGGGCCAACGTCCTGACTTTC,TRBJ2-6,TRBV7-2,16,-,-
CASSQGTLIGTQYF,TGTGCCAGCAGCCAAGGGACTCTCATTGGGACCCAGTACTTC,TRBJ2-5,TRBV27,14,-,-
CASSPIRGRTKGTEAFF,TGTGCCAGCAGCCCGATCAGGGGGCGCACCAAAGGAACTGAAGCTTTCTTT,TRBJ1-1,TRBV11-2,17,TRBD1,-
CAWQTGLGNTIYF,TGTGCCTGGCAGACAGGTCTGGGAAACACCATATATTTT,TRBJ1-3,TRBV30,13,-,-
CAIKGQGSYEQYF,TGTGCCATCAAGGGACAGGGAAGCTACGAGCAGTACTTC,TRBJ2-7,TRBV10-3,13,TRBD1,-
CASSDRWGEAFF,TGTGCCAGTTCGGACAGGTGGGGTGAAGCTTTCTTT,TRBJ1-1,TRBV19,12,TRBD1,few
CASSLPRIVRETQYF,TGTGCCAGCAGCCTCCCTAGGATCGTGAGAGAGACCCAGTACTTC,TRBJ2-5,TRBV11-2,15,-,-
CSVVGADQETQYF,TGCAGCGTTGTCGGAGCGGACCAAGAGACCCAGTACTTC,TRBJ2-5,TRBV29-1,13,-,-
CASSFTSGSDNEQFF,TGTGCCAGCAGCTTCACTAGCGGGAGTGACAATGAGCAGTTCTTC,TRBJ2-1,TRBV7-7,15,TRBD2,-
CASSRGTLRETEAFF,TGTGCCAGCAGCCGAGGCACCCTGCGGGAAACTGAAGCTTTCTTT,TRBJ1-1,TRBV13,15,-,-
CASRTGAHTNEKLFF,TGTGCCAGCAGAACAGGGGCCCACACTAATGAAAAACTGTTTTTT,TRBJ1-4,TRBV9,15,TRBD1,-
CASSSHRGGAANTGELFF,TGTGCCAGCAGTTCTCACAGGGGGGGGGCTGCGAACACCGGGGAGCTGTTTTTT,TRBJ2-2,TRBV27,18,-,-
CASSPTSGGANEQFF,TGCGCCAGCAGCCCGACTAGCGGGGGGGCCAATGAGCAGTTCTTC,TRBJ2-1,TRBV5-1,15,TRBD2,-
CASSLQGPTTNEKLFF,TGTGCCAGCTCTCTTCAGGGCCCGACAACTAATGAAAAACTGTTTTTT,TRBJ1-4,TRBV18,16,-,-
CASSYSARVSHEQYF,TGTGCCAGCAGTTACTCCGCGCGGGTTAGTCACGAGCAGTACTTC,TRBJ2-7,TRBV6-5,15,-,-
CASSPSGAYEQYF,TGTGCCAGCTCACCATCGGGGGCCTACGAGCAGTACTTC,TRBJ2-7,TRBV18,13,-,-
CASSQAPENTGEQFF,TGCGCCAGCAGCCAAGCACCCGAGAATACAGGTGAGCAGTTCTTC,TRBJ2-1,TRBV4-3,15,-,-
CDRRGGWGTEAFF,TGTGACAGACGGGGGGGCTGGGGGACTGAAGCTTTCTTT,TRBJ1-1,TRBV7-7,13,-,-
CAWSGQGWMNQPQHF,TGTGCCTGGTCGGGACAGGGGTGGATGAATCAGCCCCAGCATTTT,TRBJ1-5,TRBV30,15,TRBD1,few
CASCGTGGLNEQFF,TGTGCCAGCTGCGGGACAGGGGGCCTCAATGAGCAGTTCTTC,TRBJ2-1,TRBV2,14,TRBD1,-
CASSSDGTALGQPQHF,TGTGCCAGCTCATCAGACGGGACTGCTCTGGGCCAGCCCCAGCATTTT,TRBJ1-5,TRBV18,16,-,few
CASSWEAQRPYEQYF,TGTGCCAGTAGTTGGGAGGCCCAGCGACCCTACGAGCAGTACTTC,TRBJ2-7,TRBV19,15,-,-
CASSYGTSGSNEQFF,TGTGCCAGCAGCTACGGGACTAGCGGGAGCAATGAGCAGTTCTTC,TRBJ2-1,TRBV5-4,15,TRBD2,-
CASSLGANPYEQFF,TGTGCCAGCAGCCTGGGGGCCAACCCTTATGAGCAGTTCTTC,TRBJ2-1,TRBV5-6,14,-,-
CASSIVGDSTNEKLFF,TGTGCCAGTAGTATAGTGGGGGACTCAACTAATGAAAAACTGTTTTTT,TRBJ1-4,TRBV19,16,-,-
CASSLGQGINQPQHF,TGTGCCAGCAGCTTAGGACAGGGGATCAATCAGCCCCAGCATTTT,TRBJ1-5,TRBV13,15,TRBD1,-
CASSLGRYRASGSEQYF,TGTGCCAGCAGCTTGGGGAGATACCGGGCCTCGGGGTCCGAGCAGTACTTC,TRBJ2-7,TRBV7-8,17,-,-
CSVHGGGVQYF,TGCAGTGTTCACGGTGGTGGAGTGCAGTACTTC,TRBJ2-7,TRBV20-1,11,-,-
CASSRGQGAEKLFF,TGTGCCAGCAGTCGTGGACAGGGGGCCGAAAAACTGTTTTTT,TRBJ1-4,TRBV6-5,14,TRBD1,-
CASSENLLAGNQPQHF,TGTGCCAGCAGTGAGAATCTCCTAGCAGGCAATCAGCCCCAGCATTTT,TRBJ1-5,TRBV6-1,16,-,-
CASNLFGGVSDTQYF,TGTGCCAGTAACCTCTTCGGGGGAGTTTCAGATACGCAGTATTTT,TRBJ2-3,TRBV19,15,-,-
CASSLAGRGQDPDGYTF,TGTGCCAGCAGCTTAGCGGGAAGGGGACAGGATCCTGATGGCTACACCTTC,TRBJ1-2,TRBV7-2,17,TRBD1,-
CSVEDRGGYTF,TGCAGCGTTGAAGATCGGGGAGGCTACACCTTC,TRBJ1-2,TRBV29-1,11,-,-
CASCRPGQGYEQYF,TGTGCCAGCTGCCGACCGGGACAGGGCTACGAGCAGTACTTC,TRBJ2-7,TRBV28,14,TRBD1,-
CASRGTGPHGYTF,TGTGCCAGCCGGGGGACAGGGCCCCATGGCTACACCTTC,TRBJ1-2,TRBV28,13,TRBD1,-
CASSEGLLQETQYF,TGTGCCAGCAGTGAGGGACTGCTCCAAGAGACCCAGTACTTC,TRBJ2-5,TRBV6-1,14,-,-
CASSPSQETQYF,TGTGCCAGTAGTCCCAGTCAAGAGACCCAGTACTTC,TRBJ2-5,TRBV19,12,-,-
CASSERTEAYEQYF,TGTGCCAGCTCAGAGCGGACGGAGGCCTACGAGCAGTACTTC,TRBJ2-7,TRBV18,14,-,-
CASGIQVSGNTIYF,TGTGCCAGCGGAATACAGGTCTCTGGAAACACCATATATTTT,TRBJ1-3,TRBV7-9,14,-,-
CAISESRGLGYGYTF,TGTGCCATCAGTGAGTCGAGGGGGCTCGGCTATGGCTACACCTTC,TRBJ1-2,TRBV10-3,15,TRBD1,-
CAIRDGTANQETQYF,TGTGCCATCAGGGACGGGACAGCAAACCAAGAGACCCAGTACTTC,TRBJ2-5,TRBV10-3,15,TRBD1,-
CAISESVFSGSSYEQYF,TGTGCCATCAGTGAGTCGGTTTTTAGCGGGAGCTCCTACGAGCAGTACTTC,TRBJ2-7,TRBV10-3,17,TRBD2,-
CASSVGLGQPSYEQYF,TGTGCCAGTAGTGTGGGACTGGGACAGCCCTCCTACGAGCAGTACTTC,TRBJ2-7,TRBV19,16,-,-
CASKAGGVTDTQYF,TGTGCCAGCAAAGCGGGAGGGGTCACAGATACGCAGTATTTT,TRBJ2-3,TRBV6-5,14,TRBD2,few
CAWSGSGGSNQPQHF,TGTGCCTGGAGTGGATCTGGGGGGAGCAATCAGCCCCAGCATTTT,TRBJ1-5,TRBV30,15,-,-
CASSSEGSGAYEQYF,TGTGCCAGCAGCTCAGAAGGTTCAGGGGCATACGAGCAGTACTTC,TRBJ2-7,TRBV7-3,15,-,once